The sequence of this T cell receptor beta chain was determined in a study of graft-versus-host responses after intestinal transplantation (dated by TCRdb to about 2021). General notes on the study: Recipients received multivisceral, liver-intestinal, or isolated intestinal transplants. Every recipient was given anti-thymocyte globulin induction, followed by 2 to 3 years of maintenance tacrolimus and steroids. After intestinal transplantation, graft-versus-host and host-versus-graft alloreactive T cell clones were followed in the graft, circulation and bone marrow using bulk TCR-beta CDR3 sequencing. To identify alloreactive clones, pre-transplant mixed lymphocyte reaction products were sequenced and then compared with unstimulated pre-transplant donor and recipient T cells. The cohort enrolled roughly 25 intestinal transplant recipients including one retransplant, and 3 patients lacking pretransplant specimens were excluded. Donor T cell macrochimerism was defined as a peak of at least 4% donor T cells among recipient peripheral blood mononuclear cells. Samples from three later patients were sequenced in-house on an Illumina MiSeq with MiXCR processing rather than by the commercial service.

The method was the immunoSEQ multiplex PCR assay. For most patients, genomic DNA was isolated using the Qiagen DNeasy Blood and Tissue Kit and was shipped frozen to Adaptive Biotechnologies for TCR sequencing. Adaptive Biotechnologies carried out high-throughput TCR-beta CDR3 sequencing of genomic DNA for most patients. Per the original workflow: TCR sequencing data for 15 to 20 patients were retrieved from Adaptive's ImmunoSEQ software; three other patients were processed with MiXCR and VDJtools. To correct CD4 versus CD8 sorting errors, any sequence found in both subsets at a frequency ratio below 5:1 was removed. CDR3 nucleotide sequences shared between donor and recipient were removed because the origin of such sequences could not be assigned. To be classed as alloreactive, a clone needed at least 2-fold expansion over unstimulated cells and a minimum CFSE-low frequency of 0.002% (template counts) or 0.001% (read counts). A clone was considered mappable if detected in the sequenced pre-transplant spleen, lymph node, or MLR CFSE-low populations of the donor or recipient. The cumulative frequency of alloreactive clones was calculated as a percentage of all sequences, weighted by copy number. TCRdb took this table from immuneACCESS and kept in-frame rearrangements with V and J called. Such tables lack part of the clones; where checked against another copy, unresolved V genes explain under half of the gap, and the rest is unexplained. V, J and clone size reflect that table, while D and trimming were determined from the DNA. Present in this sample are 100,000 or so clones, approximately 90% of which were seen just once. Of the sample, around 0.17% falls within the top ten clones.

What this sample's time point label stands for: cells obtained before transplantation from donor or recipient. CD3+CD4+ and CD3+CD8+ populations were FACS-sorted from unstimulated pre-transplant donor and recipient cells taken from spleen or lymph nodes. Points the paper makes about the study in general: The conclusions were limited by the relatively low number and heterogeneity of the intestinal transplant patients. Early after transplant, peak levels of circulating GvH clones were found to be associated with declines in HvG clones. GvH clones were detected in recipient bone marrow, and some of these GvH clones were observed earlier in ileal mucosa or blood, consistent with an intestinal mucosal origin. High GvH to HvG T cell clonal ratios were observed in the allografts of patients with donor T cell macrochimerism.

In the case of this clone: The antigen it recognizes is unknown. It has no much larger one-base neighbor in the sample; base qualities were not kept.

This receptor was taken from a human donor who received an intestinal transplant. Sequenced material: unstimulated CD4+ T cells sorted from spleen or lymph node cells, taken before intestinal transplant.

The sequence in DNA is TGTGCCAGCAGAGCGACAGGTACAGGGGAGCAGTTCTTC. It specifies CASRATGTGEQFF. The chain is encoded by TRBV6-1 joined to TRBJ2-1, with TRBD1 tentatively as D gene (6 bases match). The CDR3 holds 13 amino acids from the cysteine to the phenylalanine. Only the CDR3 DNA stays, 39 bases, in frame from base 1. V is reduced by 6 bases and J by 10 bases, leaving a spacing of 16 bases between them. According to the germline V gene, CDR1 reads MNHNS and CDR2 reads SASEGT.